The sequence of this T cell receptor (beta chain) was determined in a study of quantifying T cell responses using KT2 cells. Across the whole study: RNA was reverse transcribed with TCR alpha and beta constant-region primers.

An oligo carrying a UMI was ligated to the cDNA 3' end. The first PCR ran 3 to 5 cycles with an equimolar RC1.1 and RC1.2 beta primer mix. Via MiXCR, TCRdb re-called the UMI-ligation and nested PCR reads, giving one row per CDR3 protein. This table has approximately 41,000 distinct CDR3 sequences, over 15% appearing once. This CDR3 has 19 residues. Germline values: CDR1 LGHDT, CDR2 YNNKEL (reference sequence). The V and J ends lost 2 bases and 1 base, in that order; junction bases with no gene match: 13. The chain recombines TRBV3-1 with TRBJ1-5; 8 bases agree with TRBD1. The source of this sequence is a human donor. Sample: PBMCs spiked with cells of the T cell clone KT2. The CDR3 reads CASSQSTGEAYRSNQPQHF. In DNA, the CDR3 is TGTGCCAGCAGCCAATCGACAGGGGAGGCGTATAGAAGCAATCAGCCCCAGCATTTT. Full variable domain (remainder filled in from reference TRBV3-1 and TRBJ1-5): DTAVSQTPKYLVTQMGNDKSIKCEQNLGHDTMYWYKQDSKKFLKIMFSYNNKELIINETVPNRFSPKSPDKAHLNLHINSLELGDSAVYFCASSQSTGEAYRSNQPQHFGDGTRLSIL.